What follows are 5 T cell receptor beta chains derived from one specimen sequenced in a study of cytotoxic CD8 clonotypes in ibrutinib-treated CLL. Libraries were prepared by immunoSEQ multiplex PCR; TCRdb keeps only in-frame clonotypes and omits some of them. The table has 60,000 or so clones, 57% seen once. Sequences were derived from PBMCs, sampled after 12 months of ibrutinib treatment. The origin of the receptors is a human donor with chronic lymphocytic leukemia.

The rearrangement joins TRBV2 to TRBJ1-1; D is ambiguous. Trimming removed 0 bases from V and 7 bases from J, with 3 bases in between. Germline V gene sequence: CDR1 SNHLY, CDR2 FYNNEI. The CDR3 is 11 amino acids. CDR3 coding DNA: TGTGCCAGCAGTGAAGCGAGTGAAGCTTTCTTT. This encodes CASSEASEAFF.

The genes are TRBV13 and TRBJ2-2, with 10 bases fitting TRBD1. Germline trimming cut 6 bases from V and 3 bases from J; bases unmatched to any gene: 13. The germline V gene encodes CDR1 PRHDT and CDR2 FYEKMQ (reference sequence). This CDR3 comprises 18 residues. The CDR3: CASSSYPGTGVYTGELFF. In DNA form, the CDR3 reads TGTGCCAGCAGTTCTTATCCCGGGACAGGGGTATACACCGGGGAGCTGTTTTTT.

This chain links TRBV11-3 with TRBJ2-1; 11 nucleotides match TRBD2. The CDR3 consists of 15 residues. Looked up from germline, CDR1 is SGHNT and CDR2 is YENEEA. V was clipped by 4 bases and J by 10 bases; unmatched bases: 9. CDR3 sequence (DNA): TGTGCCAGCAGCTCAGCGACTAGCGGGATAGGGGAGCAGTTCTTC. Residues: CASSSATSGIGEQFF.

The genes are TRBV19 and TRBJ2-7; maybe TRBD2 (6 bases). The CDR3 sequence is 14 residues long. V was clipped by 3 bases and J by 5 bases, with 14 bases between them. CDR1 is LNHDA and CDR2 is SQIVND in the germline V gene (reference sequence). The CDR3 nucleotides read TGTGCCAGTAGTATTTGGGGGGAATCGGACGAGCAGTACTTC. It yields the protein CASSIWGESDEQYF. Full variable domain (rest looked up from reference TRBV19 and TRBJ2-7): DGGITQSPKYLFRKEGQNVTLSCEQNLNHDAMYWYRQDPGQGLRLIYYSQIVNDFQKGDIAEGYSVSREKKESFPLTVTSAQKNPTAFYLCASSIWGESDEQYFGPGTRLTVT.

The gene calls are TRBV2 and TRBJ2-3; 9 bases are a match to TRBD2. The CDR3 has 16 residues. The V and J ends lost 2 bases and 1 base, in that order; junction bases with no gene match: 4. CDR1 and CDR2 from the germline V gene are SNHLY and FYNNEI. The DNA of the CDR3 is TGTGCCAGCAGTGAAAGTTCTAGCGGGGGCACAGATACGCAGTATTTT. It encodes CASSESSSGGTDTQYF.